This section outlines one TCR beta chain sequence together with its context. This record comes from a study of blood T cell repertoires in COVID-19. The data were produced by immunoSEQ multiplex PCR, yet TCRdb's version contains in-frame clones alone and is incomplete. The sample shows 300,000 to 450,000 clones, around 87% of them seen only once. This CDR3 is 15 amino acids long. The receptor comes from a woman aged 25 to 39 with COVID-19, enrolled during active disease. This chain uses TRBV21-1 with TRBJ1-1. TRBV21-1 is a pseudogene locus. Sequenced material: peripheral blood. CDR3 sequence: CASSKPPVLNTEAFF. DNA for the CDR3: TGTGCCAGCAGCAAACCTCCGGTCTTGAACACTGAAGCTTTCTTT.